The TCR beta chain described here comes from a study of blood T cell repertoires in COVID-19. Background on the study: Samples of COVID-19 (acute and convalescent) were obtained from the United States, Italy and Spain. T cells, B-cell-depleted T cells, or PBMCs supplied cDNA or gDNA.

In the authors' methods: Amplification of reference gene primers was used by the study to estimate nucleated cell counts. The data were produced by immunoSEQ multiplex PCR, yet TCRdb's version contains in-frame clones alone and is incomplete. V and J calls and clone size follow that table, whereas D and trimming were derived from the DNA. The data contain approximately 160,000 clones, more than 75% of them singletons. Categorization into cohorts depended on clinical history that participants reported. The V gene's germline CDR1 is SGHNT and CDR2 YENEEA. V was pared by 5 bases and J by 2 bases, with 11 bases between. The CDR3 consists of 14 residues.

V usage is TRBV11-3 and J usage is TRBJ2-3, with D perhaps matching TRBD2 (5 bases). Material: PBMCs or T cells enriched from blood (not recorded which). This sequence originates from a man aged 40-49 years who had recovered from COVID-19. In nucleotides, the CDR3 is TGTGCCAGCAGCCACCCCGGGGTCACAGATACGCAGTATTTT. Protein: CASSHPGVTDTQYF.